This T cell receptor beta chain was identified in a study of blood T cell repertoires in COVID-19. Study-level background: COVID-19 samples collected from the United States, Italy and Spain covered acute and convalescent phases. PBMCs, B-cell-depleted T cells, or T cells provided the cDNA or gDNA that made up the material.

Source study methods: By means of reference gene primer amplification, nucleated cell counts were estimated. Clones were sequenced by immunoSEQ multiplex PCR, and TCRdb holds only the in-frame ones, with some missing. That table furnishes V, J and clone size, whereas the DNA furnished D and trimming. The profile shows 78,000 or so clones, roughly 90% of them singletons. This clone was seen just once. The receptor's source is a woman aged 50 to 60 with acute or convalescent COVID-19. Sequenced input: peripheral blood.

The CDR3 DNA sequence: TGTGCCAGCAGTTACTCGAAGGCCCCTAGAGGCTACACCTTC. Translated: CASSYSKAPRGYTF. The chain links TRBV6-5 to TRBJ1-2; D is unclear. Trimming removed 0 bases from V and 8 bases from J, with 13 bases in between. This CDR3 comprises 14 residues. Germline V gene data show CDR1 as MNHEY and CDR2 as SVGAGI.